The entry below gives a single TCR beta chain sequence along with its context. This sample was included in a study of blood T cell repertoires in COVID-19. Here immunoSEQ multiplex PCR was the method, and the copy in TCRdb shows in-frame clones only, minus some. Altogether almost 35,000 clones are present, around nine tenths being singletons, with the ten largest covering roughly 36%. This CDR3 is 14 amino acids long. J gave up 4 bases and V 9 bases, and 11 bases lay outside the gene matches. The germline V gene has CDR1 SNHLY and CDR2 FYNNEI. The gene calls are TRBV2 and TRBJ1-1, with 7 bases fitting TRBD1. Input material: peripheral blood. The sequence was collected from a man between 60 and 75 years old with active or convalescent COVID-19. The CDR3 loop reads CASWRGGSATEAFF. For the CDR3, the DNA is TGTGCCAGTTGGAGAGGGGGCTCGGCCACTGAAGCTTTCTTT.